The 30 T cell receptor beta chains below were found in one sample sequenced in a study of cytomegalovirus exposure and HLA in healthy donors. 13 Jbeta primers and 60 Vbeta primers were used for the PCR. TCRdb's table, derived via immunoSEQ multiplex PCR, lists solely in-frame clones and lacks some. The sample consists of about 170,000 clones, 82% of them appearing once. The material sequenced was PBMCs. The source of these receptors is a male donor in good health and CMV-seronegative.

The chain joins TRBV27 to TRBJ2-1, with TRBD2 identical over 9 bases. Germline V lookup: CDR1 MNHEY, CDR2 SMNVEV (reference sequence). V was clipped by 2 bases and J by 4 bases; unmatched bases: 3. This CDR3 has 15 residues. The CDR3 region is CASSLGGGVYNEQFF. In DNA form, the CDR3 reads TGTGCCAGCAGTTTAGGCGGGGGGGTTTACAATGAGCAGTTCTTC.

V usage is TRBV5-4 and J usage is TRBJ2-7, with 7 nucleotides matching TRBD1. With V trimmed by 4 bases and J by 5 bases, 9 bases remained unmatched. The germline V gene has CDR1 SGHNT and CDR2 YYREEE (reference sequence). CDR3 length: 14 residues. As DNA, the CDR3 is TGTGCCAGCAGCGGAGCGACAGGGAACAACGAGCAGTACTTC. Its protein is CASSGATGNNEQYF.

The chain uses TRBV29-1 and TRBJ1-2; no reliable D call. Between the trimmed V and J ends, which lost 6 bases and 5 bases, there was a span of 13 bases. This CDR3 is built from 12 residues. Germline CDR1 SQVTM, CDR2 ANQGSEA. For the CDR3, the DNA is TGCAGCGTCGACGGGATCAGTTATGGCTACACCTTC. Residues: CSVDGISYGYTF.

This clone showed up just once. The chain couples TRBV9 to TRBJ2-7; D not resolved. Trimming took 2 bases from V and 0 from J, leaving 15 bases between them. Germline CDR1 reads SGDLS; CDR2 reads YYNGEE. This CDR3 is 16 amino acids long. The CDR3 coding sequence is TGTGCCAGCAGCGTTTTCGCCCATGACACCTCCTACGAGCAGTACTTC. Translating gives CASSVFAHDTSYEQYF.

The chain joins TRBV6-6 to TRBJ2-7, with D possibly TRBD1 on 6 matching bases. Germline V gene sequence: CDR1 MNHNY, CDR2 SVGAGI (reference sequence). V lost 1 base to trimming and J lost 0 bases, with 7 bases between them. The CDR3 loop spans 14 amino acids. The CDR3 spells CASSYLDSSYEQYF. The CDR3 nucleotides read TGTGCCAGCAGTTACTTGGACAGCTCCTACGAGCAGTACTTC.

This chain links TRBV6-5 with TRBJ2-7; 8 bases are shared with TRBD2. The CDR3 runs 14 residues. V lost 8 bases to trimming and J lost 9 bases; unmatched junction nucleotides: 15. In germline, CDR1 is MNHEY, CDR2 SVGAGI. The CDR3, as DNA: TGTGCCAGCGAAGCGGGACTAGGTTTGACTGGGCAGTACTTC. Protein: CASEAGLGLTGQYF.

V and J are TRBV4-1 and TRBJ1-1; tentative D call: TRBD1 (5 bases). V was cut by 4 bases and J by 5 bases, with 14 bases left in between. The CDR3 totals 14 residues. The germline V gene has CDR1 MGHRA and CDR2 YSYEKL. CDR3 in amino acids: CASSLTGGTTEAFF. CDR3 bases: TGCGCCAGCAGCCTCACGGGGGGTACGACTGAAGCTTTCTTT.

This clone has a handful of counts. The chain links TRBV7-9 to TRBJ2-7; 7 nucleotides agree with TRBD1. The V gene end was trimmed by 8 bases and the J gene end by 2 bases; junction bases not matched to a gene: 9. In germline, CDR1 is SEHNR, CDR2 FQNEAQ (reference sequence). This CDR3 has 14 residues. CDR3 DNA sequence: TGTGCCAGCCTTAATGCAGGGGGAGCCTACGAGCAGTACTTC. Translating gives CASLNAGGAYEQYF.

The chain carries TRBV5-1 and TRBJ1-2; 8 nucleotides agree with TRBD1. The length of the CDR3 is 16 residues. Germline CDR1 reads SGHRS; CDR2 reads YFSETQ. V dropped 2 bases and J dropped 3; count of bases not matched to a gene: 9. For the CDR3, the DNA is TGCGCCAGCAGCTTACAGGGGGACCAGTTTGACTATGGCTACACCTTC. Protein: CASSLQGDQFDYGYTF.

This chain connects TRBV5-1 to TRBJ2-3, with D tentatively TRBD1 (5 bases). The CDR3 loop spans 15 amino acids. Trimming removed 3 bases from V and 2 bases from J, with 13 bases in between. From germline, CDR1 is SGHRS and CDR2 YFSETQ. The CDR3 spells CASSSQGRFTDTQYF. The CDR3 DNA reads TGCGCCAGCAGCTCTCAGGGCAGGTTCACAGATACGCAGTATTTT.

This clone was recorded a few times. The CDR3 nucleotides are TGTGCCAGCAGCCCCCGACAGGGGGCTCCCACCGGGGAGCTGTTTTTT. It encodes CASSPRQGAPTGELFF. This rearrangement joins TRBV9 to TRBJ2-2; TRBD1 agrees at 10 bases. J gave up 4 bases and V 4 bases, and 7 bases lay outside the gene matches. The CDR3 totals 16 residues. From germline, CDR1 is SGDLS and CDR2 YYNGEE.

J is TRBJ2-7 and V is TRBV10-3; the D gene is possibly TRBD1 (5 bases). This CDR3 comprises 14 residues. Germline lookup yields CDR1 ENHRY and CDR2 SYGVKD. V lost 9 bases to trimming and J lost 0 bases, with 15 bases between them. The CDR3 region is CAMDKQESSYEQYF. In DNA form, the CDR3 reads TGTGCCATGGACAAACAGGAGAGCTCCTACGAGCAGTACTTC.

This sequence joins TRBV7-6 and TRBJ2-3; 7 bases align to TRBD1. The length of the CDR3 is 17 residues. Looked up from germline, CDR1 is SGHVS and CDR2 is FNYEAQ. V dropped 5 bases and J dropped 8; count of bases not matched to a gene: 19. This CDR3 is CASSHPRQGRTQVTQYF. CDR3 bases: TGTGCCAGCAGCCATCCTCGACAGGGTCGGACACAAGTTACGCAGTATTTT.

The rearrangement uses TRBV9 and TRBJ2-7; the match to TRBD2 covers 7 bases. The germline gives CDR1 SGDLS, CDR2 YYNGEE. With 2 bases clipped from V and 2 bases from J, the junction kept 7 bases outside the gene matches. This CDR3 comprises 15 residues. The CDR3: CASSVGGSVTYEQYF. The CDR3 bases are TGTGCCAGCAGCGTGGGAGGGAGTGTGACCTACGAGCAGTACTTC.

The chain recombines TRBV6-5 with TRBJ2-2; D ambiguous. Per the germline V gene, CDR1 is MNHEY and CDR2 is SVGAGI. V shed 6 bases and J shed 6 bases, with 14 bases lying between them. The CDR3 has 14 amino acids. In nucleotides, the CDR3 is TGTGCCAGCAGATTACCACTGGGCCCCGGGGAGCTGTTTTTT. This translates into CASRLPLGPGELFF.

This rearrangement joins TRBV18 to TRBJ2-2; perhaps TRBD1 as D (6 bases). Germline lookup yields CDR1 KGHSH and CDR2 LQKENI. The CDR3 loop spans 16 amino acids. Trimming cost V 3 bases and J 4 bases, with 15 bases left between them. CDR3 region: CASSPFTGHGTGELFF. CDR3 nucleotides: TGTGCCAGCTCACCGTTCACAGGGCATGGCACCGGGGAGCTGTTTTTT.

V usage is TRBV27 and J usage is TRBJ2-5, with 9 bases that match TRBD1. The J call may be incorrect, as the DNA end agrees better with TRBJ2-7. The CDR3 spans 14 residues. Germline loops: CDR1 MNHEY, CDR2 SMNVEV (reference sequence). The CDR3 spells CASSLRDRVYEQYF. CDR3 sequence (DNA): TGTGCCAGCAGTCTAAGGGACAGGGTCTACGAGCAGTACTTC.

The rearrangement uses TRBV28 and TRBJ1-4; D is possibly TRBD1 (5 bases). The length of the CDR3 is 13 residues. The V end was cut by 2 bases, the J end by 12 bases, with 13 bases between. Germline V gene sequence: CDR1 MDHEN, CDR2 SYDVKM. The CDR3 loop is CASSLGGVGELFF. CDR3 bases: TGTGCCAGCAGTTTAGGAGGGGTTGGGGAACTGTTTTTT.

The V gene is TRBV28, the J gene TRBJ2-3; TRBD2 aligns across 8 bases. Germline V gene data show CDR1 as MDHEN and CDR2 as SYDVKM. The CDR3 contains 15 residues. Germline trimming cut 6 bases from V and 6 bases from J; bases unmatched to any gene: 11. CDR3 in DNA: TGTGCCAGCAGGAACGCGGGAGCGGGAGAGGATACGCAGTATTTT. This sequence encodes CASRNAGAGEDTQYF.

About this clone itself: Distinct nucleotide sequences in the sample also encode this CDR3. The chain is built from TRBV6-5 and TRBJ1-5, with 7 bases matching TRBD1. Losses at the gene ends were 6 bases for V and 4 bases for J; bases not matched to a gene: 3. CDR1 is MNHEY and CDR2 is SVGAGI in the germline V gene. CDR3 length: 13 residues. The CDR3 loop is CASRTGQNQPQHF. CDR3 nucleotides: TGTGCCAGCAGGACAGGGCAGAATCAGCCCCAGCATTTT.

J is TRBJ2-3 and V is TRBV28; TRBD2 aligns across 13 bases. The CDR3 sequence is 15 residues long. Per germline, CDR1 MDHEN and CDR2 SYDVKM. Losses at the gene ends were 6 bases for V and 6 bases for J; bases not matched to a gene: 6. DNA for the CDR3: TGTGCCAGCAGCCCGACTAGCGGGAGGACGGATACGCAGTATTTT. This codes for CASSPTSGRTDTQYF.

Worth noting for this clone: Different DNA sequences within this sample yield the same CDR3. V gene TRBV18 combines with J gene TRBJ1-2; D possibly corresponds to TRBD1 (5 bases). V was shortened by 6 bases and J by 1 base, with 6 bases between the two germline ends. The germline CDR1 and CDR2 sequences are KGHSH and LQKENI. The CDR3 has 12 amino acids. In DNA form, the CDR3 reads TGTGCCAGCTCGGACAATAACTATGGCTACACCTTC. Translation: CASSDNNYGYTF.

V gene TRBV2 combines with J gene TRBJ1-1; D is ambiguous. The V and J ends lost 8 bases and 3 bases respectively, with 10 bases between them. The CDR3 runs to 12 residues. Per the germline V gene, CDR1 is SNHLY and CDR2 is FYNNEI. The CDR3: CASLTQDTEAFF. CDR3 in DNA: TGTGCCAGCCTCACCCAGGACACTGAAGCTTTCTTT.

The chain has TRBV7-3 and TRBJ2-3, with TRBD1 as a possible D gene (6 bases). Germline V gene data show CDR1 as SGHTA and CDR2 as FQGTGA. The CDR3 is 15 residues long. The V end lost 5 bases, the J end lost 2 bases, and 14 bases lay between the germline ends. The CDR3: CASSQGSGPTDTQYF. CDR3 DNA: TGTGCCAGCAGCCAGGGGAGCGGCCCCACAGATACGCAGTATTTT.

This clone occurred once. The chain links TRBV6-1 to TRBJ1-5; D possibly corresponds to TRBD1 (6 bases). Trimming left V 9 bases short and J 7 bases short, with 16 bases between. The CDR3 totals 13 residues. CDR1 and CDR2 from the germline V gene are MNHNS and SASEGT. The CDR3 sequence: CASKTGIGQPQHF. The CDR3, as DNA: TGTGCCAGTAAGACAGGAATTGGACAGCCCCAGCATTTT.

V gene TRBV5-8 combines with J gene TRBJ1-5; no clear D. The germline gives CDR1 SGHTS, CDR2 YDEGEE. Between the trimmed V and J ends, which lost 4 bases and 3 bases, there was a span of 8 bases. This CDR3 has 13 residues. As DNA, the CDR3 is TGTGCCAGCAGCCGGAGGGCCAATCAGCCCCAGCATTTT. Protein sequence: CASSRRANQPQHF.

This clone was found a few times. The chain joins TRBV11-3 to TRBJ2-3; maybe TRBD1 (6 bases). From germline, CDR1 is SGHNT and CDR2 YENEEA. CDR3 length: 16 residues. Trimming removed 1 base from V and 2 bases from J, with 13 bases in between. Here the CDR3 DNA reads TGTGCCAGCAGCTTAGTAGTGACAGGAGCCACAGATACGCAGTATTTT. Translated, it gives CASSLVVTGATDTQYF.

This sequence joins TRBV18 and TRBJ1-5; no reliable D call. CDR3 size: 15 residues. V lost 0 bases and J 4 bases, leaving 10 bases between the germline ends. Germline values: CDR1 KGHSH, CDR2 LQKENI. CDR3 sequence reads: CASSPPSGTNQPQHF. DNA of the CDR3: TGTGCCAGCTCACCACCGAGCGGAACTAATCAGCCCCAGCATTTT.

The CDR3 reads CASSESRTGGGYTF. CDR3 DNA: TGTGCCAGCAGTGAATCTCGGACAGGGGGTGGCTACACCTTC. This rearrangement joins TRBV2 to TRBJ1-2, with TRBD1 matching over 10 bases. The germline gives CDR1 SNHLY, CDR2 FYNNEI. Unmatched junction bases numbered 4, after V lost 2 bases and J lost 7 bases. The CDR3 extends over 14 amino acids.

The chain joins TRBV6-1 to TRBJ2-7; D remains ambiguous. This CDR3 comprises 12 residues. Germline values: CDR1 MNHNS, CDR2 SASEGT. Trimming pared 3 bases from V and 3 bases from J, leaving 6 bases between. CDR3: CASSDPGYEQYF. CDR3 nucleotides: TGTGCCAGCAGTGACCCCGGCTACGAGCAGTACTTC.